The next 30 T cell receptor beta chains were all read from a single sample in a study of glioma-infiltrating T cells. Amplification of TCR alpha and beta CDR3 regions from RNA used iRepertoire nested multiplex PCR. TCRdb fed the multiplex PCR reads into MiXCR, producing one record per CDR3 protein. The sample yields around 350,000 distinct CDR3 sequences, 41% seen once. The sample consisted of glioma tissue, nonneoplastic brain tissue, or PBMCs (not recorded which). These receptor sequences come from a human donor with low-grade glioma or glioblastoma, undergoing nonglioma brain surgery, or in good health (not recorded which).

This chain connects TRBV6-4 to TRBJ2-1, with 7 bases lining up with TRBD2. The junction had 6 bases not matched to a gene; V was cut back by 3 bases and J by 7 bases. Germline CDR1 and CDR2: MRHNA and SNTAGT. The CDR3 extends over 14 amino acids. The chain's CDR3 is CASSDSAGRNEQFF. In nucleotides, the CDR3 is TGTGCCAGCAGTGATTCAGCGGGACGAAATGAGCAGTTCTTC.

The rearrangement links TRBV2 to TRBJ1-2; D remains ambiguous. This CDR3 has 16 residues. Between the trimmed V and J ends, which lost 3 bases and 4 bases, there was a span of 18 bases. Germline V gene data show CDR1 as SNHLY and CDR2 as FYNNEI. The CDR3 bases are TGTGCCAGCAGTGAGGGTCGGTCCACCTCAGGCTATGGCTACACCTTC. Translated: CASSEGRSTSGYGYTF.

In this sample, this clonotype turned up many times. The rearrangement joins TRBV28 to TRBJ2-1, with no clear D. This CDR3 has 16 residues. CDR1 is MDHEN and CDR2 is SYDVKM in the germline V gene. Deletions cut 5 bases from V and 0 bases from J, with 14 bases between. The CDR3 spells CASSPVTPASYNEQFF. The CDR3 nucleotides are TGTGCCAGCAGTCCCGTTACTCCCGCCTCCTACAATGAGCAGTTCTTC. The full variable domain, rest sourced from reference TRBV28 and TRBJ2-1, is DVKVTQSSRYLVKRTGEKVFLECVQDMDHENMFWYRQDPGLGLRLIYFSYDVKMKEKGDIPEGYSVSREKKERFSLILESASTNQTSMYLCASSPVTPASYNEQFFGPGTRLTVL.

This clonotype occurred many times. The rearrangement links TRBV6-1 to TRBJ2-7; 7 nucleotides match TRBD1. The J segment lost 6 bases and the V segment lost 8 bases, leaving 13 bases of the junction unmatched. Germline V gene data show CDR1 as MNHNS and CDR2 as SASEGT. This CDR3 is built from 14 residues. The CDR3 loop is CASGPTGTLREQYF. The CDR3 DNA sequence: TGTGCCAGCGGACCGACAGGGACCCTTCGCGAGCAGTACTTC.

This clonotype was seen repeatedly, ten times or more. V usage is TRBV20-1 and J usage is TRBJ2-7; D not certain. Germline V gene data show CDR1 as DFQATT and CDR2 as SNEGSKA (reference sequence). The CDR3 runs to 13 residues. V was trimmed by 6 bases and J by 3 bases, leaving 15 bases between them. The CDR3 region has the DNA TGCAGTGCCACTCCGTGGAATTACTACGAGCAGTACTTC. It translates to CSATPWNYYEQYF.

On this clonotype: This sequence may be a read error, since a much larger clone differs from it by one base. V gene TRBV6-9 combines with J gene TRBJ2-7, with D maybe TRBD2 (8 bases). With 4 bases removed from V and 0 bases from J, the gap between germline ends came to 13 bases. The CDR3 contains 15 residues. CDR1 MNHGY and CDR2 SVAAGI come from the germline V gene. CDR3 DNA: TGTGCCAGCAGTTGCGGGGGGACAGCCTCCTACGAGCAGTACTTC. Translated: CASSCGGTASYEQYF.

This clonotype turned up a few times. The chain employs TRBV20-1 and TRBJ2-5; tentatively, D is TRBD1 (5 bases). This CDR3 comprises 13 residues. Germline V lookup: CDR1 DFQATT, CDR2 SNEGSKA (reference sequence). V was pared by 0 bases and J by 2 bases, with 7 bases between. CDR3 DNA sequence: TGCAGTGCTAGAGATTACAGGCAAGAGACCCAGTACTTC. This translates into CSARDYRQETQYF.

As concerns this clonotype: The junction departs from germline at one end; a sequencing error may be responsible. CDR3 nucleotides: TGTGCCAGCAATTTAGGGGGGACCGGGACAGGGAACAATCAGCCCCAGCATTTT. The encoded protein is CASNLGGTGTGNNQPQHF. The rearrangement uses TRBV27 and TRBJ1-5; TRBD1 aligns across 9 bases. Per germline, CDR1 MNHEY and CDR2 SMNVEV (reference sequence). The CDR3 has 18 residues.

This clonotype has a handful of counts. The chain joins TRBV19 to TRBJ2-3, with D unclear. This CDR3 spans 14 amino acids. Trimming shortened V by 4 bases and J by 5 bases, and 13 bases separated the two germline ends. Germline V gives CDR1 LNHDA, CDR2 SQIVND (reference sequence). The CDR3 DNA follows: TGTGCCAGTAGTACCGTGACTCATCGAGATACGCAGTATTTT. This translates into CASSTVTHRDTQYF.

V is TRBV9 and J is TRBJ1-3; D is unclear. The germline CDR1 and CDR2 sequences are SGDLS and YYNGEE. The germline V and J ends were trimmed by 0 bases and 2 bases, with 9 bases remaining between them. The CDR3 is 15 residues long. Here the CDR3 DNA reads TGTGCCAGCAGCGTAGAGATGGGAACTGGAAACACCATATATTTT. This encodes CASSVEMGTGNTIYF. Using reference TRBV9 and TRBJ1-3 for the parts outside the CDR3, the full variable domain is DSGVTQTPKHLITATGQRVTLRCSPRSGDLSVYWYQQSLDQGLQFLIQYYNGEERAKGNILERFSAQQFPDLHSELNLSSLELGDSALYFCASSVEMGTGNTIYFGEGSWLTVV.

This clonotype has just a few counts. This chain connects TRBV4-3 to TRBJ2-7; tentatively, D is TRBD1 (7 bases). V lost 0 bases and J lost 4, with 16 bases in between. The germline V gene encodes CDR1 LGHNA and CDR2 YSLEER. CDR3 size: 16 residues. CDR3 protein: CASSQDRGRDGYEQYF. The CDR3, as DNA: TGCGCCAGCAGCCAAGATAGGGGGCGGGATGGATACGAGCAGTACTTC.

This clonotype appeared a few times. This chain joins TRBV20-1 and TRBJ2-5; 10 nucleotides align to TRBD2. The germline V gene encodes CDR1 DFQATT and CDR2 SNEGSKA (reference sequence). V was pared by 6 bases and J by 2 bases, with 12 bases of the junction left unmatched. The CDR3 covers 16 residues. CDR3 coding DNA: TGCAGTGCCAGGGGTGGACTAGCGGCCTATCAAGAGACCCAGTACTTC. Translating it yields CSARGGLAAYQETQYF.

Of note for this clonotype: An end of the junction differs from the germline gene, which may be a read error. V is TRBV6-1 and J is TRBJ2-7, with D perhaps TRBD1 (7 bases). Per the germline V gene, CDR1 is MNHNS and CDR2 is SASEGT. The CDR3 contains 15 residues. The CDR3 DNA is TGTGCCATCAGTGAGTGGGGGGACAGCTCCTACGAGCAGTACTTC. This sequence encodes CAISEWGDSSYEQYF.

This clonotype was recorded many times. V usage is TRBV28 and J usage is TRBJ2-5; a weak D match, TRBD2 (6 bases). Germline V CDR1 and CDR2: MDHEN, SYDVKM. V lost 5 bases to trimming and J lost 7 bases, with 11 bases between them. CDR3 length: 12 residues. The CDR3 protein is CASSTRRVTQYF. CDR3 nucleotide sequence: TGTGCCAGCAGTACCCGGAGGGTGACCCAGTACTTC.

This clonotype occurred a few times. A much larger clonotype is one base distant, so this may be a read error. V is TRBV6-1 and J is TRBJ2-1, with 8 bases matching TRBD2. Germline CDR1 and CDR2: MNHNS and SASEGT. The CDR3 is made up of 15 amino acids. V lost 6 bases and J lost 5; bases outside the gene matches: 9. CDR3 nucleotides: TGTGCCAGCAGGAGGGTAGCGGGGATCCACAATGAGCAGTTCTTC. This encodes CASRRVAGIHNEQFF.

This clonotype was found many times. The V and J genes are TRBV5-1 and TRBJ2-1, with 10 bases that match TRBD2. The V gene end was trimmed by 5 bases and the J gene end by 7 bases; junction bases not matched to a gene: 6. The CDR3 runs to 14 residues. Germline V gives CDR1 SGHRS, CDR2 YFSETQ. CDR3 sequence: CASRRTSGNNEQFF. In nucleotides, the CDR3 is TGCGCCAGCAGAAGAACTAGCGGGAATAATGAGCAGTTCTTC.

The chain recombines TRBV20-1 with TRBJ2-3; tentatively, D is TRBD2 (8 bases). Trimming took 4 bases from V and 0 from J, leaving 17 bases between them. The CDR3 totals 16 residues. The germline gives CDR1 DFQATT, CDR2 SNEGSKA (reference sequence). The CDR3 DNA reads TGCAGTGCTACAGGGGGTAGCGGGGTTAGCACAGATACGCAGTATTTT. Protein: CSATGGSGVSTDTQYF.

Here the CDR3 reads CSARATSANSYNEQFF. CDR3 sequence (DNA): TGCAGTGCTAGAGCGACTAGCGCAAACTCCTACAATGAGCAGTTCTTC. The V and J genes are TRBV20-1 and TRBJ2-1; 8 bases match TRBD2. Germline assignment: CDR1 DFQATT and CDR2 SNEGSKA (reference sequence). The CDR3 is 16 residues long. V shed 1 base, J shed 0 bases, and the junction held 5 bases outside the gene matches.

This clonotype turned up a few times. The chain carries TRBV24-1 and TRBJ2-7, with 14 bases fitting TRBD2. V was clipped by 4 bases and J by 6 bases; unmatched bases: 4. CDR1 is KGHDR and CDR2 is SFDVKD in the germline V gene. CDR3 size: 15 residues. The CDR3 loop is CATSEGLAGVAEQYF. The CDR3 DNA is TGTGCCACCAGTGAGGGACTAGCGGGAGTCGCCGAGCAGTACTTC.

The rearrangement uses TRBV18 and TRBJ1-2, with 10 bases lining up with TRBD1. CDR1 is KGHSH and CDR2 is LQKENI in the germline V gene. Trimming removed 3 bases from V and 8 bases from J; junction bases left unmatched: 6. The CDR3 length is 14 residues. CDR3: CASSPPGDRGGYTF. CDR3 DNA: TGTGCCAGCTCACCTCCCGGGGACAGGGGAGGCTACACCTTC.

The V and J genes are TRBV3-1 and TRBJ1-3; a possible D gene is TRBD1 (5 bases). V lost 0 bases, J lost 2 bases, and 11 bases lay in between. Germline V gene sequence: CDR1 LGHDT, CDR2 YNNKEL (reference sequence). The CDR3 contains 16 residues. The CDR3 region has the DNA TGTGCCAGCAGCCAAGATAGTACCAGGGCTGGAAACACCATATATTTT. Translating gives CASSQDSTRAGNTIYF.

V usage is TRBV10-3 and J usage is TRBJ2-7; the D is unclear. CDR1 is ENHRY and CDR2 is SYGVKD in the germline V gene. The CDR3 spans 13 residues. Trimming stripped 0 bases from V and 5 bases from J, with 8 bases between. The CDR3 DNA reads as TGTGCCATCAGTGAGTCGATTGATGACGAGCAGTACTTC. Residues: CAISESIDDEQYF.

This clonotype has just a few counts. J is TRBJ2-5 and V is TRBV7-2, with D unresolved. Trimming removed 7 bases at V and 5 bases at J, with 11 bases between. This CDR3 spans 12 amino acids. CDR1 is SGHTA, CDR2 FQGNSA, per germline. The CDR3: CASTRKMETQYF. The DNA for the CDR3 is TGTGCCAGCACCCGGAAGATGGAGACCCAGTACTTC.

Comment on this clonotype: It may be a read error: a sequence one base away is much more abundant. The chain links TRBV15 to TRBJ1-2; 9 nucleotides match TRBD1. The germline CDR1 and CDR2 sequences are LNHNV and YYDKDF (reference sequence). V gave up 6 bases and J gave up 5 bases; unmatched junction bases: 10. CDR3 length: 15 amino acids. Written as DNA, the CDR3 is TGTGCCACCAGTAATGGACAGGGGCTCCAGTATGGCTACACCTTC. It translates to CATSNGQGLQYGYTF.

This clonotype was seen only a few times. The chain employs TRBV20-1 and TRBJ2-5, with 14 bases aligning to TRBD2. Germline trimming cut 6 bases from V and 4 bases from J; bases unmatched to any gene: 1. Germline V lookup: CDR1 DFQATT, CDR2 SNEGSKA (reference sequence). The CDR3 has 13 residues. In DNA form, the CDR3 reads TGCAGTGCCGGACTAGCGGGAGGAGAGACCCAGTACTTC. Protein: CSAGLAGGETQYF.

This chain connects TRBV20-1 to TRBJ2-1, with D possibly TRBD2 on 6 matching bases. V was clipped by 0 bases and J by 6 bases, with 18 bases between them. The CDR3 has 16 residues. Germline CDR1 and CDR2: DFQATT and SNEGSKA (reference sequence). The CDR3 DNA reads as TGCAGTGCTAGAGATCAGAAAGTCGGGAGTGCCAATGAGCAGTTCTTC. It yields the protein CSARDQKVGSANEQFF.

In this sample, this clonotype turned up a few times. V and J are TRBV27 and TRBJ2-7, with D perhaps matching TRBD2 (5 bases). The CDR3 has 14 residues. Germline CDR1 is MNHEY and CDR2 is SMNVEV (reference sequence). The V end lost 0 bases, the J end lost 2 bases, and 8 bases lay between the germline ends. The CDR3 DNA follows: TGTGCCAGCAGTTTATCGGGAGTAACCTACGAGCAGTACTTC. Amino acid sequence: CASSLSGVTYEQYF.

This clonotype was detected only a few times. The chain couples TRBV7-2 to TRBJ2-5; 13 bases fit TRBD2. Per germline, CDR1 SGHTA and CDR2 FQGNSA. The CDR3 contains 15 residues. Trimming at V came to 5 bases and at J to 3 bases, leaving 3 bases not matched to a gene. CDR3 residues: CASSLGLAGEETQYF. CDR3 nucleotides: TGTGCCAGCAGCCTCGGACTAGCGGGAGAAGAGACCCAGTACTTC.

About this clonotype itself: Because the CDR3 is missing its conserved closing phenylalanine or tryptophan, this is likely a read error. The DNA is omitted, as the CDR3 cannot be located on it reliably, and the CDR3 follows TCRdb's listing. This sequence joins TRBV27 and TRBJ2-2. The CDR3 is 16 residues long, ends included. Germline CDR1 and CDR2: MNHEY and SMNVEV (reference sequence). CDR3 protein: CAISLIQFANTGERWV.

Comment on this clonotype: A much larger clone differs from this one at a single base, so this may be a read error. The gene calls are TRBV20-1 and TRBJ2-7, with 12 positions matching TRBD2. The CDR3 loop spans 14 amino acids. With V trimmed by 4 bases and J by 2 bases, 3 bases remained unmatched. Looked up from germline, CDR1 is DFQATT and CDR2 is SNEGSKA (reference sequence). CDR3 amino acids: CSAKTSGSTYEQYF. CDR3 coding DNA: TGCAGTGCTAAGACTAGCGGGAGCACCTACGAGCAGTACTTC.